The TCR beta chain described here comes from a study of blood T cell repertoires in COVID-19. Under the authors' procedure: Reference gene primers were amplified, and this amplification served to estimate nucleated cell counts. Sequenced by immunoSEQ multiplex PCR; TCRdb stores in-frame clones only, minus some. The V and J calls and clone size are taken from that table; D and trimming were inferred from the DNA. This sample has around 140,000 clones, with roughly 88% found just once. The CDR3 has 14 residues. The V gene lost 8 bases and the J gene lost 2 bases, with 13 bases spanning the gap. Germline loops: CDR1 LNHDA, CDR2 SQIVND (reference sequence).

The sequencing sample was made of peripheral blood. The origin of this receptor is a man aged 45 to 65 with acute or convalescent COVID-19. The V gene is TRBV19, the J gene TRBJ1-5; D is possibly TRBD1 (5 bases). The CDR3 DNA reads TGTGCCAGTGGTTTGTCGGGGGGCAATCAGCCCCAGCATTTT. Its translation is CASGLSGGNQPQHF.